This TCR beta chain was sequenced in a study of blood T cell repertoires in COVID-19. At the level of the study: The United States, Italy and Spain were the sources of the acute and convalescent COVID-19 samples. Sources were T cells, B-cell-depleted T cells, or PBMCs; the material itself was cDNA or gDNA.

The CDR3 totals 15 residues. CDR1 and CDR2 (germline): SGHTA, FQGTGA. Trimming took 2 bases from V and 6 from J; bases not matched to a gene: 7. In the study's own analysis: Nucleated cell counts were estimated from reference gene primer amplification. Clones were read by immunoSEQ multiplex PCR, and TCRdb kept only the in-frame ones, dropping some. The D gene and trimming were derived from the DNA, and the V and J assignments and clone size from that table. Among 120,000 or so clones listed, 70% to 90% were seen once. The clonotype was recovered from a human donor in a cohort sampled during active COVID-19. This chain connects TRBV7-3 to TRBJ1-1; 9 positions match TRBD1. Sequencing was performed on peripheral blood. The CDR3 coding sequence is TGTGCCAGCAGCTTAGGTCGGGACAGGGTATCTGAAGCTTTCTTT. Translation gives CASSLGRDRVSEAFF.